This entry lists 5 T cell receptor beta chains sequenced from one sample in a study of T cells in Graves' hyperthyroidism and ophthalmopathy. It was RNA transcripts that yielded the amplified TCR beta CDR3 regions. An initial round of RT-PCR targeting the TCR CDR3 relied on the HTBI primer set. TCRdb analysed the multiplex PCR reads with MiXCR anew, one entry per CDR3 protein. In the table there are roughly 180,000 distinct CDR3 sequences, approximately 17% of which are singletons. Sequenced: blood. The receptors come from a woman between 45 and 65 years old with Graves' hyperthyroidism.

A word on this clonotype: This could be a read error, since a much larger clone is one nucleotide away. The CDR3, as DNA: TGTGCCAGCAGGGACAGGGGAAGTAGCAATCAGTCCCAGCATTTT. This codes for CASRDRGSSNQSQHF. The chain recombines TRBV28 with TRBJ1-5, with 9 bases matching TRBD1. The CDR3 runs to 15 residues. The V gene's germline CDR1 is MDHEN and CDR2 SYDVKM.

In its sample, this clonotype was seen a few times. The CDR3 DNA reads TGTGCCAGCAGTTTTAGTAGGGGTTTGTTGAACACTGAAGCTTTCTTT. Residues: CASSFSRGLLNTEAFF. The chain combines TRBV27 with TRBJ1-1; D possibly corresponds to TRBD1 (5 bases). V lost 3 bases to trimming and J lost 0 bases, with 14 bases between them. The CDR3 has 16 amino acids. CDR1 and CDR2 (germline): MNHEY, SMNVEV (reference sequence).

This clonotype was observed a few times. A much larger clone is a single base away; this may be a read error. In this CDR3 the conserved last residue, phenylalanine or tryptophan, is missing, so a read error is likely. V gene TRBV20-1 combines with J gene TRBJ1-1; unclear D gene. Germline loops: CDR1 DFQATT, CDR2 SNEGSKA (reference sequence). V dropped 2 bases and J dropped 4 bases, with 8 bases sitting between them. The CDR3 is 12 residues long. CDR3 nucleotides: TGCAGTGCTAGAAACTGGGGCACTGAAGCTTTCCTT. Translation: CSARNWGTEAFL.

This clonotype was seen at least ten times. The CDR3 here is CASSFSASTDTQYF. CDR3 bases: TGTGCCAGCAGCTTCAGTGCTAGCACAGATACGCAGTATTTT. V usage is TRBV7-9 and J usage is TRBJ2-3; D is undetermined. The CDR3 consists of 14 residues. Germline-derived CDR1 and CDR2 are SEHNR and FQNEAQ (reference sequence). The ends were cut back, 3 bases at V and 0 bases at J, with 7 bases in the middle. The whole variable domain, remainder taken from reference TRBV7-9 and TRBJ2-3, is DTGVSQNPRHKITKRGQNVTFRCDPISEHNRLYWYRQTLGQGPEFLTYFQNEAQLEKSRLLSDRFSAERPKGSFSTLEIQRTEQGDSAMYLCASSFSASTDTQYFGPGTRLTVL.

This clonotype was counted many times. The chain uses TRBV28 and TRBJ2-7, with 9 bases identical to TRBD1. This CDR3 is 14 amino acids long. Trimming at V came to 6 bases and at J to 3 bases, leaving 6 bases not matched to a gene. Germline assignment: CDR1 MDHEN and CDR2 SYDVKM. The chain's CDR3 is CASSPQGAGYEQYF. The CDR3 coding sequence is TGTGCCAGCAGCCCACAGGGGGCCGGCTACGAGCAGTACTTC.